The 6 T cell receptor beta chains below were found in one sample sequenced in a study of human T cells and chemical hapten exposure. MiXCR was run by TCRdb on the RACE reads, yielding one entry per CDR3 protein. The sample contains more than 80,000 distinct CDR3 sequences, about 10% of which appear only once. Stated time point: patch test 3, about 24 weeks after DPC sensitization. Treatment defined: therapeutic diphenylcyclopropenone sensitization with weekly scalp DPC. This specimen was whole blood, taken in connection with sensitization to the hapten diphenylcyclopropenone (DPC). All receptors derive from a woman in her forties or fifties with alopecia areata. Some clones in this sample may be carry-over from other donors' samples.

This sequence joins TRBV5-5 and TRBJ1-3; unclear D gene. The germline V gene has CDR1 SGHKS and CDR2 YYEKEE (reference sequence). The V and J ends lost 0 bases and 0 bases respectively, with 10 bases between them. The CDR3 loop spans 16 amino acids. The CDR3 protein is CASSLGSAGSGNTIYF. CDR3 coding DNA: TGTGCCAGCAGCTTGGGTAGCGCAGGCTCTGGAAACACCATATATTTT.

This chain connects TRBV5-1 to TRBJ1-2, with TRBD1 as a possible D gene (6 bases). The length of the CDR3 is 15 residues. The V end lost 0 bases, the J end lost 8 bases, and 17 bases lay between the germline ends. In germline, CDR1 is SGHRS, CDR2 YFSETQ. The CDR3 sequence is CASSLDTRQVAGYTF. The CDR3 DNA follows: TGCGCCAGCAGCTTGGATACCAGACAGGTTGCCGGCTACACCTTC.

This clonotype was counted between two and nine times. The chain couples TRBV9 to TRBJ2-3, with 10 bases fitting TRBD2. CDR1 and CDR2 from the germline V gene are SGDLS and YYNGEE. The CDR3 runs 16 residues. V dropped 2 bases and J dropped 1; count of bases not matched to a gene: 4. The CDR3 protein is CASSVSSGSGTDTQYF. CDR3 DNA: TGTGCCAGCAGCGTTTCTAGCGGGAGTGGCACAGATACGCAGTATTTT.

This clonotype occurred many times. The chain is built from TRBV12-3 or TRBV12-4 and TRBJ2-1, with 10 positions matching TRBD2. Trimming at V came to 5 bases and at J to 8 bases, leaving 9 bases not matched to a gene. The CDR3 spans 15 residues. The CDR3: CASSPRTSGPDEQFF. The CDR3 DNA reads TGTGCCAGCAGTCCACGGACTAGCGGTCCCGATGAGCAGTTCTTC.

This clonotype came up many times. The chain uses TRBV7-9 and TRBJ2-6, with D perhaps matching TRBD2 (5 bases). Germline values: CDR1 SEHNR, CDR2 FQNEAQ (reference sequence). There are 16 residues in the CDR3. Trimming removed 5 bases at V and 0 bases at J, with 11 bases between. As DNA, the CDR3 is TGTGCCAGCAGCCGCCGGGGTTCCTCTGGGGCCAACGTCCTGACTTTC. Encoded protein: CASSRRGSSGANVLTF.

This clonotype has at least ten counts. The chain uses TRBV20-1 and TRBJ1-5; D perhaps matches TRBD1 (6 bases). CDR1 is DFQATT, CDR2 SNEGSKA, per germline (reference sequence). This CDR3 comprises 14 residues. Trimming pared 1 base from V and 3 bases from J, leaving 10 bases between. CDR3 protein: CSARGGPINQPQHF. The CDR3 coding sequence is TGCAGTGCTAGAGGGGGGCCCATCAATCAGCCCCAGCATTTT.